The sequence of this T cell receptor (beta chain) was determined in a study of shared clonotypes between healthy human individuals. Study conclusions and caveats: Sharing across four donors was highest in naive CD4 (around 5%) and lowest in memory CD8 (roughly 0.4%). It was only blood that was sampled, and tissue repertoires likely differ.

Deep was the level used in running the assay. As processed by the authors: Filtering differed for immunoSEQ, which gave only junction sequences without quality scores. Sequencing used immunoSEQ multiplex PCR; TCRdb keeps in-frame clones, though not all of them. V, J and clone size are those of that table, while D and trimming were read from the DNA. The sample lists roughly 2.4 million clones, under 97% occurring once. V was trimmed by 1 base and J by 4 bases, leaving 22 bases between them. The V gene's germline CDR1 is MGHRA and CDR2 YSYEKL. The CDR3 sequence is 18 residues long. Details on this clone: What it binds is unknown.

This rearrangement joins TRBV4-1 to TRBJ1-2, with D possibly being TRBD1 (6 bases). The sample comprised naive CD4+ T cells sorted from blood. Subset here: CD45RA+ positively selected. The receptor was derived from a man aged 18 to 35 in good health. CDR3 in amino acids: CASSQAWRQQGKSYGYTF. CDR3 coding DNA: TGCGCCAGCAGCCAAGCTTGGCGTCAGCAGGGGAAGTCCTATGGCTACACCTTC.